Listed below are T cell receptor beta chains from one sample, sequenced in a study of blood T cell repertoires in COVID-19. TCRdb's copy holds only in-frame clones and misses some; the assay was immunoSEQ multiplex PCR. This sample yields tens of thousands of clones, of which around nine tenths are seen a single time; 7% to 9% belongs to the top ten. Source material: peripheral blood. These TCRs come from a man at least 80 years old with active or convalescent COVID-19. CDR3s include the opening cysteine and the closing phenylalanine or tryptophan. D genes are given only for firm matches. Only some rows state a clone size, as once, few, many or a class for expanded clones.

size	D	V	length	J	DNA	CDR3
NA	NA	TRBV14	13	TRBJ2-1	TGTGCCAGCAGCCACAGACATCTCGATGAGCAGTTCTTC	CASSHRHLDEQFF
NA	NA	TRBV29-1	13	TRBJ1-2	TGCAGCGTTGAACCACACAGTGGCTATGGCTACACCTTC	CSVEPHSGYGYTF
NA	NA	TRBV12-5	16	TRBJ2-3	TGTGCTAGTGGTTTGATCCAGAACCCGTTGGCAGATACGCAGTATTTT	CASGLIQNPLADTQYF
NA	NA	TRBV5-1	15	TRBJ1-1	TGCGCCAGCAGCTTGACAGGCCGACCTGACACTGAAGCTTTCTTT	CASSLTGRPDTEAFF
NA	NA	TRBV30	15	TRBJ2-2	TGTGCCTGGAGTGGGTCAGGGATCTACACCGGGGAGCTGTTTTTT	CAWSGSGIYTGELFF
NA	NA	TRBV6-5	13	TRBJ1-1	TGTGCCAGCAATCCTAGGTCCCGAAGGGAAGCTTTCTTT	CASNPRSRREAFF
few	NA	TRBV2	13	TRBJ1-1	TGTGCCAGCAGTGTTGTAGTGAACACTGAAGCTTTCTTT	CASSVVVNTEAFF
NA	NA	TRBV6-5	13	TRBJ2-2	TGTGCCAGCTGGGGAGTGACCCCCGGGGAGCTGTTTTTT	CASWGVTPGELFF
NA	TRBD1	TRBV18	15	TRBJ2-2	TGTGCCAGCTCCCCCGGGACAGGGGATACCGGGGAGCTGTTTTTT	CASSPGTGDTGELFF
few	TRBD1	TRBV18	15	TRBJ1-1	TGTGCCAGCTCACCGAGGACAGGGTCAAGCACTGAAGCTTTCTTT	CASSPRTGSSTEAFF
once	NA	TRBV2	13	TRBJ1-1	TGTGCCAGCAGTGAGCAGGGGAACACTGAAGCTTTCTTT	CASSEQGNTEAFF
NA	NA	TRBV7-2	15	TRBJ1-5	TGTGCCAGCAGCGCGAACACAGGAAGGCTTCAGCCCCAGCATTTT	CASSANTGRLQPQHF
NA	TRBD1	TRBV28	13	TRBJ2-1	TGTGCCAGCAGTTTGGGCGGACAGGGTAAGCAGTTCTTC	CASSLGGQGKQFF
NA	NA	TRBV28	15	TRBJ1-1	TGTGCCAGCAGTTTGCGGGGGATAAGTCACACTGAAGCTTTCTTT	CASSLRGISHTEAFF
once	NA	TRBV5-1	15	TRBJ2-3	TGCGCCAGCAGCTCGGGAGAATGGGGCACAGATACGCAGTATTTT	CASSSGEWGTDTQYF
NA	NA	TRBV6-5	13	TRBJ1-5	TGTGCCAGGAAAGAGTCGAGCAATCAGCCCCAGCATTTT	CARKESSNQPQHF
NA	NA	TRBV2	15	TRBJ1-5	TGTGCCAGCAGTGTAGAACAGGGAATCAATCAGCCCCAGCATTTT	CASSVEQGINQPQHF
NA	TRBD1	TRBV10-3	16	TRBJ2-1	TGTGCCATCAGTGGGGGACCGGGACAGGGGGCGCAGGAGCAGTTCTTC	CAISGGPGQGAQEQFF
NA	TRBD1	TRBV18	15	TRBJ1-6	TGTGCCAGCTCACTCCGGACAGGGGAATTTTCACCCCTCCACTTT	CASSLRTGEFSPLHF
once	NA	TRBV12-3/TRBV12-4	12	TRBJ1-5	TGTGCCAGCAGCGCAGGGTTTCAGCCCCAGCATTTT	CASSAGFQPQHF
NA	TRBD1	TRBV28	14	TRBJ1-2	TGTGCCGGACCTCCGACAGGGGGTAACTATGGCTACACCTTC	CAGPPTGGNYGYTF
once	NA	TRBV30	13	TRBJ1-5	TGTGCCTGGAGTTGGCAGGGCGGACAGCCCCAGCATTTT	CAWSWQGGQPQHF
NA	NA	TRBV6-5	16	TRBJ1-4	TGTGCCAGCAGTTACTCTGCCCAGGGGAATGGAGAAAAACTGTTTTTT	CASSYSAQGNGEKLFF
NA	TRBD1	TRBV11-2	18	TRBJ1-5	TGTGCCAGCCCCCCCTGGGGACAGGGGGCTTGGGGCAATCAGCCCCAGCATTTT	CASPPWGQGAWGNQPQHF
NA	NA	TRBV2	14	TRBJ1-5	TGTGCCAGCAGTAGAGAACAGGTCAATCAGCCCCAGCATTTT	CASSREQVNQPQHF
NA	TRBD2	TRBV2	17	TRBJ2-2	TGTGCCAGCAGTAAGCCGGGACTAGCGGGAGAATACGGGGAGCTGTTTTTT	CASSKPGLAGEYGELFF
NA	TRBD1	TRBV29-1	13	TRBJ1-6	TGCAGCGTTGGTTCAGGGGGTAATTCACCCCTCCACTTT	CSVGSGGNSPLHF
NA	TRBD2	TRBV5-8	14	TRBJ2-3	TGTGCCAGCAGCTGGACTAGCGGGAGGGTTACGCAGTATTTT	CASSWTSGRVTQYF
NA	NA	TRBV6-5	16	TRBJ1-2	TGTGCCAGCAGTTATTCCTTAGATCCAGCGATCTATGGCTACACCTTC	CASSYSLDPAIYGYTF
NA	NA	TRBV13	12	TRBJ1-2	TGTGCCAGCAGCTACAGGGTCTGGGGCTACACCTTC	CASSYRVWGYTF
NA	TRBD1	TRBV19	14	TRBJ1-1	TGTGCCAGTAGTATCGACAGGGGGGGCACTGAAGCTTTCTTT	CASSIDRGGTEAFF
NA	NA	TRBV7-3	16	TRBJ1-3	TGTGCCAGCAGCTCCCCCGGAGAGGGCTCTGGAAACACCATATATTTT	CASSSPGEGSGNTIYF
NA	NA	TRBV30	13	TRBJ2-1	TGTGCCTGGAGTGTAGACGGTCGGCACGGGGTGGTCTTC	CAWSVDGRHGVVF
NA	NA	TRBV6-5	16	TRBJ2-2	TGTGCCAGCAGTTACTCGGTTTTACAGCACACCGGGGAGCTGTTTTTT	CASSYSVLQHTGELFF
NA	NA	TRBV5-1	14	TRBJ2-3	TGCGCCAGCAGCTTCCAGACTAGCACAGATACGCAGTATTTT	CASSFQTSTDTQYF
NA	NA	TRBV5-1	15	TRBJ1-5	TGCGCCAGCAGCACAGGGCCGTATAGCAATCAGCCCCAGCATTTT	CASSTGPYSNQPQHF
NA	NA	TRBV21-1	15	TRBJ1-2	TGTGCCAGCAGCAACGGACAGGGAGATTTCAATGGCTACACCTTC	CASSNGQGDFNGYTF
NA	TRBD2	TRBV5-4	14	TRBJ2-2	TGTGCCAGCTTCGGGGGGGCAAACACCGGGGAGCTGTTTTTT	CASFGGANTGELFF
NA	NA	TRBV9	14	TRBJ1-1	TGTGCCAGCAGCTTAGGACAGATGAACACTGAAGCTTTCTTT	CASSLGQMNTEAFF
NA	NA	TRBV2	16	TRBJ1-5	TGTGCCAGCAGTACGGAGGGGGGGCAGTATAATCAGCCCCAGCATTTT	CASSTEGGQYNQPQHF
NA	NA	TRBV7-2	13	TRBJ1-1	TGTGCCAGCACCGGGGGTGGGTTCGCTGAAGCTTTCTTT	CASTGGGFAEAFF
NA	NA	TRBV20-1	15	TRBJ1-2	TGCAGTGCTAGTCCAGGGGCTACTTCTAACTATGGCTACACCTTC	CSASPGATSNYGYTF
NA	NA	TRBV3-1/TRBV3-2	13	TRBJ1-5	TGTGCCAGCAGCCGGAGGGTAGGTCAGCCCCAGCATTTT	CASSRRVGQPQHF
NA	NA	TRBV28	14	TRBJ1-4	TGTGCCAGCAGTTTAGGAGGTACTAATGAAAAACTGTTTTTT	CASSLGGTNEKLFF
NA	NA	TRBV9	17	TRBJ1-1	TGTGCCAGCAGCGTAGGAGTGCAGGGCCTCAGGAACACTGAAGCTTTCTTT	CASSVGVQGLRNTEAFF
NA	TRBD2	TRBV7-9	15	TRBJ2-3	TGTGCCGCAGCCCACCCGGGAGGCCTTTCGGATACGCAGTATTTT	CAAAHPGGLSDTQYF
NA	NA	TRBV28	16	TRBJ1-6	TGTGCCAGCAGAAGTGTGGGAGTGGGTGATAATTCACCCCTCCACTTT	CASRSVGVGDNSPLHF
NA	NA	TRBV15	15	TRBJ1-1	TGTGCCACCAGCAGAAACCTACAGGGAAACACTGAAGCTTTCTTT	CATSRNLQGNTEAFF
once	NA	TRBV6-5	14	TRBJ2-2	TGTGCCAGGGGGGGGGCACCGAACACCGGGGAGCTGTTTTTT	CARGGAPNTGELFF
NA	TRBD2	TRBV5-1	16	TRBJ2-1	TGCGCCAGCAGCTTGTCCCAGACTAGCGGAACCAATGAGCAGTTCTTC	CASSLSQTSGTNEQFF
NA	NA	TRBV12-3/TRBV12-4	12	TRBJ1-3	TGTGCCAGCAGTTTGGAGGGAAACACCATATATTTT	CASSLEGNTIYF
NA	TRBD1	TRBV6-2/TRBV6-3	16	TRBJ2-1	TGTGCCAGCAGTTACTCTGGGACAGGGGTCTACAATGAGCAGTTCTTC	CASSYSGTGVYNEQFF
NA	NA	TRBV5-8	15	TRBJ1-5	TGTGCCAGCAGCTCCAGATCGTTTAGCAATCAGCCCCAGCATTTT	CASSSRSFSNQPQHF
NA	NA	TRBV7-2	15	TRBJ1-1	TGTGCCAGCAGCCTCAGGGCAGTCATGAACACTGAAGCTTTCTTT	CASSLRAVMNTEAFF